This TCR beta chain was sequenced in a study of T cells in women clearing cervical HPV infection. Study-wide points: Associations may precede or follow infection; HPV-specific or memory T cells were not isolated.

Measured with immunoSEQ multiplex PCR; TCRdb has only the in-frame clones, and not every one. The sample table includes around 30,000 clones. For this clone: Its antigen is unknown. The CDR3 extends 3 residues past the end of the read, so its final part is completed from the germline J gene.

With V trimmed by 3 bases and J by 3 bases, 9 bases remained unmatched. Germline assignment: CDR1 SNHLY and CDR2 FYNNEI. The CDR3 spans 16 residues. The material sequenced was blood buffy coat. The chain is built from TRBV2 and TRBJ1-2; TRBD1 matches at 8 bases. The sequence came from a woman between 18 and 75 years old with a cervical HPV16 infection that either progressed to CIN3+ or cleared (not recorded which). CDR3 bases read: TGTGCCAGCAGTGAGGAGACAGGGGACCTTGACTATGGC. Amino acids: CASSEETGDLDYG. The entire CDR3 is CASSEETGDLDYGYTF.